This T cell receptor beta chain was recovered during a study of shared clonotypes between healthy human individuals. The table came from immunoSEQ multiplex PCR; TCRdb's copy has only in-frame clones and leaves some out. This table holds about 590,000 clones, less than 97% found once. Study-wide points: Blood was the sole source, and tissue repertoires probably differ.

CDR3 size: 15 residues. CDR1 and CDR2 (germline): SGHAT, FQDESV (reference sequence). Naive CD8 cells lacked CD45RO, underwent positive selection for CCR7 and left out terminally differentiated effector memory CD45RA+ cells. With respect to this clone: Its antigen remains unknown. One end of the junction varies from germline; a read error may be responsible.

Sequenced material: naive CD8+ T cells sorted from blood. This chain connects TRBV11-1 to TRBJ2-5; D might be TRBD1 or TRBD2, each matching 5 bases. This TCR came from a woman aged 25 to 39 in good health. Here the CDR3 DNA reads TGTGCCAGCAGCCTAGCAACAGGTACCAAAGAGACCCAGTACTTC. Its protein product is CASSLATGTKETQYF. The full variable domain, completed using reference TRBV11-1 and TRBJ2-5, is EAEVAQSPRYKITEKSQAVAFWCDPISGHATLYWYRQILGQGPELLVQFQDESVVDDSQLPKDRFSAERLKGVDSTLKIQPAELGDSAMYLCASSLATGTKETQYFGPGTRLLVL.